These 2 T cell receptor beta chains originate from one sample sequenced in a study of T cell responses to AZD1222 COVID-19 vaccine. The data were produced by immunoSEQ multiplex PCR, yet TCRdb's version contains in-frame clones alone and is incomplete. The sample consists of 150,000 or so clones, around nine tenths of them appearing once. The sample consisted of peripheral blood, taken on day 0 of AZD1222 vaccination. Receptors were obtained from an adult in good health.

The rearrangement links TRBV11-2 to TRBJ1-4; the D gene is possibly TRBD1 (5 bases). The germline V and J ends were trimmed by 5 bases and 5 bases, with 15 bases remaining between them. The CDR3 has 15 amino acids. Germline V gene sequence: CDR1 SGHAT, CDR2 FQNNGV. CDR3 in DNA: TGTGCCAGCAGCCGGGGGACGGATAAAAATGAAAAACTGTTTTTT. This encodes CASSRGTDKNEKLFF.

The chain carries TRBV20-1 and TRBJ2-1, with a tentative D call TRBD2 (6 bases). Per germline, CDR1 DFQATT and CDR2 SNEGSKA (reference sequence). The ends were cut back, 6 bases at V and 8 bases at J, with 11 bases in the middle. The CDR3 sequence is 11 residues long. In nucleotides, the CDR3 is TGCAGTGCCGCGTGGGGGGATGAGCAGTTCTTC. Translation: CSAAWGDEQFF.